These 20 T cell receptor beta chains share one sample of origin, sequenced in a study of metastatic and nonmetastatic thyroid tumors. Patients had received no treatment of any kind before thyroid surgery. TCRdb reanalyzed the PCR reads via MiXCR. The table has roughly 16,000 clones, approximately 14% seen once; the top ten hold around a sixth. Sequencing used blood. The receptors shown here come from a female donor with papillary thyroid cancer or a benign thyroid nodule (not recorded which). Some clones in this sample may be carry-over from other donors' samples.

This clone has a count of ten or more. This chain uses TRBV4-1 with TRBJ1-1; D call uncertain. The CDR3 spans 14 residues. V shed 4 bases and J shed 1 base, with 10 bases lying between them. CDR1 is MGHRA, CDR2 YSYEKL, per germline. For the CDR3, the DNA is TGCGCCAGCAGCCTCACGACGGGGAACACTGAAGCTTTCTTT. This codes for CASSLTTGNTEAFF.

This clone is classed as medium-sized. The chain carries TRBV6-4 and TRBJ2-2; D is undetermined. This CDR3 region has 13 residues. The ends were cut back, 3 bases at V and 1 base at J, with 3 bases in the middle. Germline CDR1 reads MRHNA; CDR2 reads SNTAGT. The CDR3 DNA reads TGTGCCAGCAGTGAGGAGAACACCGGGGAGCTGTTTTTT. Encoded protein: CASSEENTGELFF.

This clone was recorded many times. The CDR3 reads CASSFGTGRNQPQHF. CDR3 coding DNA: TGTGCCAGCAGTTTCGGAACAGGACGCAATCAGCCCCAGCATTTT. This chain uses TRBV12-3 or TRBV12-4 with TRBJ1-5; perhaps TRBD1 as D (5 bases). The V end was cut by 3 bases, the J end by 2 bases, with 11 bases between. This CDR3 is 15 amino acids long.

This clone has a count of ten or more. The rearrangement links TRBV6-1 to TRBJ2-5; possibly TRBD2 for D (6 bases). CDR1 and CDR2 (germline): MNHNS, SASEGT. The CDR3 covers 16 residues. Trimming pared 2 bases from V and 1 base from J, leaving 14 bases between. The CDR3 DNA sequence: TGTGCCAGCAGTGAAACGAGGCTAGCGCCCCAAGAGACCCAGTACTTC. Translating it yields CASSETRLAPQETQYF.

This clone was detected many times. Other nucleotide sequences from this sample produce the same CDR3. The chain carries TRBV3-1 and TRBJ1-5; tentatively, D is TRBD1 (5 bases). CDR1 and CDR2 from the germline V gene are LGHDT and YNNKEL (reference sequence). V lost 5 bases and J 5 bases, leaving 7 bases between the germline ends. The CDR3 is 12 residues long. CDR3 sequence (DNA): TGTGCCAGCAGCTCACAGGATCAGCCCCAGCATTTT. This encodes CASSSQDQPQHF.

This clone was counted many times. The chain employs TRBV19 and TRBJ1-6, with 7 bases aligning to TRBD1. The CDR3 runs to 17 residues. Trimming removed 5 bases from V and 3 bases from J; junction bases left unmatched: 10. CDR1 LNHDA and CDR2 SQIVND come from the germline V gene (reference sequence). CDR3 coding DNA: TGTGCCAGTAGTCCCAGGTGGGGACAGAGCTATAATTCACCCCTCCACTTT. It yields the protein CASSPRWGQSYNSPLHF.

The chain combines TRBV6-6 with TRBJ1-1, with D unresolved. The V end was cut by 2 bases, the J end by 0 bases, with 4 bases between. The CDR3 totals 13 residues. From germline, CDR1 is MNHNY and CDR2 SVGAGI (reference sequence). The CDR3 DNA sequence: TGTGCCAGCAGTTACACCATGAACACTGAAGCTTTCTTT. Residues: CASSYTMNTEAFF.

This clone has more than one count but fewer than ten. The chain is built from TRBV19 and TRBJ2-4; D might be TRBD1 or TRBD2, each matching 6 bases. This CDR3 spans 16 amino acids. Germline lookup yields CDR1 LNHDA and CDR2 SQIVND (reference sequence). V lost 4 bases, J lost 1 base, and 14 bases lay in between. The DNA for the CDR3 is TGTGCCAGTAGTACGTCTAGGGGGGTGGCCAAAAACATTCAGTACTTC. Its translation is CASSTSRGVAKNIQYF.

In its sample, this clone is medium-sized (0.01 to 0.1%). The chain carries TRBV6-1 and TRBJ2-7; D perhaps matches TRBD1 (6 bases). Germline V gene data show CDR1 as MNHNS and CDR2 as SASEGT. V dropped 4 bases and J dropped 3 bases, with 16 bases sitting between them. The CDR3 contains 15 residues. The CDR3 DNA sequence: TGTGCCAGCAGTGTGGTTGGGCAGGGGCACTACGAGCAGTACTTC. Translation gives CASSVVGQGHYEQYF.

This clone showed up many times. DNA of the CDR3: TGCGCCAGCAGCTCTGGACTAGCGGCCGGGGAGCTGTTTTTT. Translating it yields CASSSGLAAGELFF. The V and J genes are TRBV5-1 and TRBJ2-2; TRBD2 agrees at 10 bases. Germline V CDR1 and CDR2: SGHRS, YFSETQ. V lost 3 bases and J lost 6; bases outside the gene matches: 2. The CDR3 extends over 14 amino acids.

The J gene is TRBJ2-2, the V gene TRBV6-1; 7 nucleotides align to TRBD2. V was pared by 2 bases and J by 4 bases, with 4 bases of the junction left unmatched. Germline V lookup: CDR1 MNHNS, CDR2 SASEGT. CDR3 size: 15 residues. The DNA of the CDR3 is TGTGCCAGCAGTGAACTATCGGGGGGCACCGGGGAGCTGTTTTTT. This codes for CASSELSGGTGELFF.

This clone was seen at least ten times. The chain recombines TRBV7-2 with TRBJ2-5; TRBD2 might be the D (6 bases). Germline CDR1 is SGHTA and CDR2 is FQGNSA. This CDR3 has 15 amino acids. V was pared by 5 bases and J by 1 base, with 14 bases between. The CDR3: CASSPWAGSQETQYF. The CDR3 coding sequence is TGTGCCAGCAGCCCCTGGGCCGGGAGCCAAGAGACCCAGTACTTC.

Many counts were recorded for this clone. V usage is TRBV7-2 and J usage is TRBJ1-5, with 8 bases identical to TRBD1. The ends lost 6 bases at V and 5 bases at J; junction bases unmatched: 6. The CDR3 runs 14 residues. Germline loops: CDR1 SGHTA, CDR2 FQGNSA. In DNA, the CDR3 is TGTGCCAGCAGTTTCGGACAGGGTCATCAGCCCCAGCATTTT. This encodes CASSFGQGHQPQHF.

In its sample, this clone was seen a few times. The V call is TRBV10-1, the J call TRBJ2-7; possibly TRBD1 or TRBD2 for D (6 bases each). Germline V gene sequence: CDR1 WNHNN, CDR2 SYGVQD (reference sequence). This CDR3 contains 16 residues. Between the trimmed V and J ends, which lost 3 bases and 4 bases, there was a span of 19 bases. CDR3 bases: TGCGCCAGCAGTGACGGGGGCCCCCCCCGACGATACGAGCAGTACTTC. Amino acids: CASSDGGPPRRYEQYF.

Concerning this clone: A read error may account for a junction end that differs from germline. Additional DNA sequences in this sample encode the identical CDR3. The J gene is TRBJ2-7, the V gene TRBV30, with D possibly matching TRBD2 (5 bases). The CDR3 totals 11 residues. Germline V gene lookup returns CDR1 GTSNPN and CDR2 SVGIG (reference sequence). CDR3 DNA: TGCGCCTGGGGAGTCTCCTACGAGCAGTACTTC. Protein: CAWGVSYEQYF.

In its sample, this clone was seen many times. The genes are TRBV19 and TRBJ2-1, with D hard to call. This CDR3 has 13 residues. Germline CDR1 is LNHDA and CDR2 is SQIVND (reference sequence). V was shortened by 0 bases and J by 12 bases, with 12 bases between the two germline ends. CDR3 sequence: CASSIDGVTVQFF. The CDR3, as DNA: TGTGCCAGTAGTATAGATGGTGTGACGGTGCAGTTCTTC.

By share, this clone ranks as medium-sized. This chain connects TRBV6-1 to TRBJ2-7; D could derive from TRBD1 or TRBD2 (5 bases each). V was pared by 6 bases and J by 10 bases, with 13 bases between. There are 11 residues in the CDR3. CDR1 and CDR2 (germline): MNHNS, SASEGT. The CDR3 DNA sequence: TGTGCCAGCAGGGGGACGGATGGTCAGTACTTC. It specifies CASRGTDGQYF.

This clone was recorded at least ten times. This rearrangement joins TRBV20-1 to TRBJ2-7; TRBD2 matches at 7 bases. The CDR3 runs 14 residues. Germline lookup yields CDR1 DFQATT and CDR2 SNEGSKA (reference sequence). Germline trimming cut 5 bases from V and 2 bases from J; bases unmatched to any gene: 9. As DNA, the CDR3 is TGCAGTGCTCTTAGCGGGCGGGCGACCTACGAGCAGTACTTC. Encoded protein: CSALSGRATYEQYF.

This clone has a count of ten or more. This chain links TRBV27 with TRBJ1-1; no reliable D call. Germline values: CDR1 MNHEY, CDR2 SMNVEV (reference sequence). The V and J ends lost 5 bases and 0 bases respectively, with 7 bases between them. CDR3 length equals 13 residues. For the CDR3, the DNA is TGTGCCAGCAGTGCACAGATGAACACTGAAGCTTTCTTT. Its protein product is CASSAQMNTEAFF.

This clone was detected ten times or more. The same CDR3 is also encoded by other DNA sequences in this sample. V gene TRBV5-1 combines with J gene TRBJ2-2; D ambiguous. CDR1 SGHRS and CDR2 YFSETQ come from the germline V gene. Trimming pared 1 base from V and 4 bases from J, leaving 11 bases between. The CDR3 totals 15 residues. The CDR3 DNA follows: TGCGCCAGCAGCTTGTTCGTGGGAATCACCGGGGAGCTGTTTTTT. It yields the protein CASSLFVGITGELFF.